This T cell receptor beta chain is from a study of blood T cell repertoires in COVID-19. Looking at the study overall: COVID-19 samples collected from the United States, Italy and Spain covered acute and convalescent phases.

The data were produced by immunoSEQ multiplex PCR, yet TCRdb's version contains in-frame clones alone and is incomplete. This sample yields 340,000 or so clones, of which around 86% are seen a single time; 1% belongs to the top ten. This CDR3 contains 14 residues. CDR1 LNHNV and CDR2 YYDKDF come from the germline V gene (reference sequence). Trimming pared 0 bases from V and 4 bases from J, leaving 10 bases between. The chain combines TRBV15 with TRBJ2-7, with no clear D. This receptor was identified in a man aged 50-60 years with active or convalescent COVID-19. The material sequenced was peripheral blood. CDR3 in amino acids: CATSRDEYGYEQYF. CDR3 DNA: TGTGCCACCAGCAGAGATGAGTATGGTTACGAGCAGTACTTC.